This entry is about one T cell receptor beta chain. Its specificity is not known. This sample was included in a study of shared clonotypes between healthy human individuals. Produced via immunoSEQ multiplex PCR; TCRdb's table is partial and in-frame only. The table includes roughly 2 million clones, 90% to 95% detected once. The length of the CDR3 is 16 residues. Deletions cut 6 bases from V and 4 bases from J, with 18 bases between. Germline V lookup: CDR1 MNHEY, CDR2 SMNVEV (reference sequence). Study-wide points: Sharing across a handful of donors was seen in roughly 5.2% of naive CD4 clonotypes.

The chain recombines TRBV27 with TRBJ1-4; D perhaps matches TRBD1 (5 bases). This sequence was found in a man between 18 and 35 years old in good health. Sequenced: naive CD4+ T cells sorted from blood. Subset given: CD45RA+ positively selected. CDR3: CASSARVGVGNEKLFF. The CDR3 bases are TGTGCCAGCAGCGCGAGAGTAGGGGTGGGTAATGAAAAACTGTTTTTT.